The source of this TCR beta chain is a study of CD8+ T cells in alopecia areata. Looked up from germline, CDR1 is SNHLY and CDR2 is FYNNEI. V dropped 3 bases and J dropped 2 bases, with 11 bases sitting between them. The CDR3 has 14 residues. In the case of this clone: Its antigen is unidentified.

Study-wide points: Alopecia totalis/universalis scalp especially showed more expanded CD8+ clones than normal scalp.

Investigators isolated RNA and reverse transcribed it into cDNA to act as the sequencing template. The repertoire was sequenced with immunoSEQ multiplex PCR; TCRdb's copy has only in-frame clones and lacks some. The sample lists approximately 150,000 clones, 55% seen once, with 4.8% in the top ten. The source is a human donor in good health. The chain is built from TRBV2 and TRBJ2-7; possibly TRBD2 for D (6 bases). Sequenced: CD4+ T cells sorted from blood. The CDR3 nucleotides read TGTGCCAGCAGTGATCGAACGGGAGCCTACGAGCAGTACTTC. Its translation is CASSDRTGAYEQYF.